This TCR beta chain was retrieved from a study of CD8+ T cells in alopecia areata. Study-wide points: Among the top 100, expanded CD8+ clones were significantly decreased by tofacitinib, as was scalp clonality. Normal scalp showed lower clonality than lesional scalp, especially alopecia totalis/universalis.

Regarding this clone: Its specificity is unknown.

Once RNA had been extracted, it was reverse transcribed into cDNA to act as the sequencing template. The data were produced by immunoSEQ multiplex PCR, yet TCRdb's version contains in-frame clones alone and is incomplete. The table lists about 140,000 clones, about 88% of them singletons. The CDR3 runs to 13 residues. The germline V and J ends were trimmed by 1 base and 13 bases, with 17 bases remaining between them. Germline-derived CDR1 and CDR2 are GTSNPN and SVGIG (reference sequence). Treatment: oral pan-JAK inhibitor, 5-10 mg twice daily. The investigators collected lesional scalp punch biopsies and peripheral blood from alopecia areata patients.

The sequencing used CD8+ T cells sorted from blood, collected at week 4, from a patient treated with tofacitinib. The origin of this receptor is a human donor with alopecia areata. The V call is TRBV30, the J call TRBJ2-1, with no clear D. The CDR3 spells CAWSEADYYVQFF. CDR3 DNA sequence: TGTGCCTGGAGTGAGGCGGATTACTACGTTCAGTTCTTC.